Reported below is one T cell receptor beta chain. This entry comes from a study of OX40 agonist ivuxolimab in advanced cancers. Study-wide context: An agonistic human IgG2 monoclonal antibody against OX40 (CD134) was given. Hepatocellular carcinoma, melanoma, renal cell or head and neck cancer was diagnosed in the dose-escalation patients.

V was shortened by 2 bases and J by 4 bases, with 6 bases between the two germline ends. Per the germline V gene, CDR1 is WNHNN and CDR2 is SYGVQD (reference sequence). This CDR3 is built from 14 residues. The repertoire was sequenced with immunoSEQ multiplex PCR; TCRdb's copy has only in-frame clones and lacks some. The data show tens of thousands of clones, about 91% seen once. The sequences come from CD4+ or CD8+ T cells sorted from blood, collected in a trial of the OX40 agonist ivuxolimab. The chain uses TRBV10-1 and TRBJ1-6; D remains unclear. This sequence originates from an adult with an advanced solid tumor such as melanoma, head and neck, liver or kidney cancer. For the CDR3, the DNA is TGCGCCAGCAGTGAGACAGATTATAATTCACCCCTCCACTTT. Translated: CASSETDYNSPLHF.